These T cell receptor beta chains were read from a single sample in a study of cytomegalovirus exposure and HLA in healthy donors. Some clones are missing from TCRdb's copy, which holds only in-frame ones; the method was immunoSEQ multiplex PCR. Of about 98,000 clones detected, 55% to 75% appear once; the ten largest clones hold under 3%. Sequenced sample: PBMCs. Every receptor here comes from a man in his fifties or sixties in good health and CMV-seronegative. CDR3s include the opening cysteine and the closing phenylalanine or tryptophan. The D gene is left open where the match is weak. The size of a clone is reported for some rows only, either as once, few or many, or as a class for expanded clones.

j_gene: TRBJ2-7
d_gene: TRBD1
v_gene: TRBV11-2
abundance: NA
CDR3nt: TGTGCCAGCAGCTTGGGAGGGACAGGGTTATTTCAGCAGTACTTC
CDR3aa: CASSLGGTGLFQQYF

j_gene: TRBJ1-2
d_gene: NA
v_gene: TRBV30
abundance: NA
CDR3nt: TGTGCCTGGAGTTTACAGGGACATGACTATAGTTTCTATGGCTACACCTTC
CDR3aa: CAWSLQGHDYSFYGYTF

j_gene: TRBJ2-3
d_gene: TRBD2
v_gene: TRBV13
abundance: NA
CDR3nt: TGTGCCAGCAGCTTATTTTGGGACAGGGGAAACGGACTAGCGGGAGGTTTAGAGGATACGCAGTATTTT
CDR3aa: CASSLFWDRGNGLAGGLEDTQYF

j_gene: TRBJ2-5
d_gene: NA
v_gene: TRBV7-2
abundance: once
CDR3nt: TGTGCCAGCAGCTTAGGGCGGCAAAGCCAGTACTTC
CDR3aa: CASSLGRQSQYF

j_gene: TRBJ2-3
d_gene: NA
v_gene: TRBV10-2
abundance: NA
CDR3nt: TGCGCCAGCAGTGAGAGAGTCGGTGGCACAGATACGCAGTATTTT
CDR3aa: CASSERVGGTDTQYF

j_gene: TRBJ2-7
d_gene: NA
v_gene: TRBV7-2
abundance: few
CDR3nt: TGTGCCACCTCCTCAAGCTTCGAGCAGTACTTC
CDR3aa: CATSSSFEQYF

j_gene: TRBJ1-2
d_gene: TRBD1
v_gene: TRBV28
abundance: few
CDR3nt: TGTGCCAGCACCGAGACAGGGAATGGTGGCTACACCTTC
CDR3aa: CASTETGNGGYTF

j_gene: TRBJ2-3
d_gene: TRBD1
v_gene: TRBV11-2
abundance: once
CDR3nt: TGTGCCAGCAGCAATACAGGGGGGAATACGCAGTATTTT
CDR3aa: CASSNTGGNTQYF

j_gene: TRBJ2-2
d_gene: NA
v_gene: TRBV6-1
abundance: NA
CDR3nt: TGTGCCAGCTCGGTGACAGGAACGAACACCGGGGAGCTGTTTTTT
CDR3aa: CASSVTGTNTGELFF

j_gene: TRBJ2-1
d_gene: NA
v_gene: TRBV6-5
abundance: NA
CDR3nt: TGTGCCAGCAGGCTTACTAGTGGGAATGAGCAGTTCTTC
CDR3aa: CASRLTSGNEQFF

j_gene: TRBJ1-4
d_gene: NA
v_gene: TRBV19
abundance: NA
CDR3nt: TGTGCCAGTAGCACACAGCAGAATGAAAAACTGTTTTTT
CDR3aa: CASSTQQNEKLFF

j_gene: TRBJ2-7
d_gene: TRBD2
v_gene: TRBV11-3
abundance: NA
CDR3nt: TGTGCCAGCAGCTCCGGGACTAGCGGACCCGGGACCTACGAGCAGTACTTC
CDR3aa: CASSSGTSGPGTYEQYF

j_gene: TRBJ1-3
d_gene: NA
v_gene: TRBV5-1
abundance: NA
CDR3nt: TGCGCCAGCAGTTTTGACGGGAGCTCTGGAAACACCATATATTTT
CDR3aa: CASSFDGSSGNTIYF

j_gene: TRBJ2-5
d_gene: TRBD2
v_gene: TRBV5-4
abundance: NA
CDR3nt: TGTGCCAGCACAGCGGGAGGGGCAGAGACCCAGTACTTC
CDR3aa: CASTAGGAETQYF

j_gene: TRBJ2-3
d_gene: TRBD2
v_gene: TRBV6-1
abundance: once
CDR3nt: TGTGCCAGCAGTGAAGCCCCTCGACTAGCGGGGATCACAGATACGCAGTATTTT
CDR3aa: CASSEAPRLAGITDTQYF

j_gene: TRBJ1-5
d_gene: TRBD1
v_gene: TRBV2
abundance: NA
CDR3nt: TGTGCCAGCAGTGACGGGACAGGGTACGAGGGGAATCAGCCCCAGCATTTT
CDR3aa: CASSDGTGYEGNQPQHF

j_gene: TRBJ2-2
d_gene: TRBD1
v_gene: TRBV27
abundance: NA
CDR3nt: TGTGCCAGCAGTTTTAGGGAGTGGACAGGGATCTCTGCCGGGGAGCTGTTTTTT
CDR3aa: CASSFREWTGISAGELFF

j_gene: TRBJ2-5
d_gene: TRBD2
v_gene: TRBV2
abundance: NA
CDR3nt: TGTGCCAGCAGGGAGGGGACTACTACATCTATGGCCCAGTACTTC
CDR3aa: CASREGTTTSMAQYF

j_gene: TRBJ1-1
d_gene: TRBD1
v_gene: TRBV28
abundance: NA
CDR3nt: TGTGCCAGCAGCCCAGGGGGATATGAAGCTTTCTTT
CDR3aa: CASSPGGYEAFF

j_gene: TRBJ2-7
d_gene: TRBD1
v_gene: TRBV7-6
abundance: NA
CDR3nt: TGTGCCAGCAGCTTAGGGGGGGGACAGGGGACCTACGAGCAGTACTTC
CDR3aa: CASSLGGGQGTYEQYF

j_gene: TRBJ2-3
d_gene: TRBD1
v_gene: TRBV7-9
abundance: NA
CDR3nt: TGTGCCAGCAGCCCCGACGGTCAGTCCTACAGGGGCCGTACGCAGTATTTT
CDR3aa: CASSPDGQSYRGRTQYF

j_gene: TRBJ1-2
d_gene: TRBD1
v_gene: TRBV5-1
abundance: NA
CDR3nt: TGCGCCAGCAGCTTGTACAGGGGGTTAAATGGCTACACCTTC
CDR3aa: CASSLYRGLNGYTF

j_gene: TRBJ2-7
d_gene: TRBD2
v_gene: TRBV7-2
abundance: NA
CDR3nt: TGTGCCAGCAGCTCCACGGGGGGTGTGAGGGAGCAGTACTTC
CDR3aa: CASSSTGGVREQYF

j_gene: TRBJ1-1
d_gene: NA
v_gene: TRBV20-1
abundance: NA
CDR3nt: TGCAGTGCCCGCAGTGGTACTGAAGCTTTCTTT
CDR3aa: CSARSGTEAFF

j_gene: TRBJ1-5
d_gene: NA
v_gene: TRBV21-1
abundance: NA
CDR3nt: TGTGCCAGCAGCAATATTGACAGGGATCAACATCAGCCCCAGCATTTT
CDR3aa: CASSNIDRDQHQPQHF

j_gene: TRBJ2-7
d_gene: TRBD2
v_gene: TRBV19
abundance: NA
CDR3nt: TGTGCCAGTAGCCCAGCGGGGAACTACGAGCAGTACTTC
CDR3aa: CASSPAGNYEQYF

j_gene: TRBJ1-2
d_gene: NA
v_gene: TRBV6-5
abundance: NA
CDR3nt: TGTGCCAGCAGTGTAGTGGTCCTAAACTATGGCTACACCTTC
CDR3aa: CASSVVVLNYGYTF

j_gene: TRBJ2-7
d_gene: NA
v_gene: TRBV6-5
abundance: few
CDR3nt: TGTGCCAGCAGCAAAGGACAGAGCGAGCAGTACTTC
CDR3aa: CASSKGQSEQYF

j_gene: TRBJ1-2
d_gene: NA
v_gene: TRBV28
abundance: NA
CDR3nt: TGTGCCAGCAGTTTAGGAGTCGTGGGACACGACTATGGCTACACCTTC
CDR3aa: CASSLGVVGHDYGYTF

j_gene: TRBJ1-1
d_gene: TRBD1
v_gene: TRBV6-5
abundance: NA
CDR3nt: TGTGCCGCGGGACAGGGGCTTGAAGCTTTCTTT
CDR3aa: CAAGQGLEAFF

j_gene: TRBJ1-1
d_gene: NA
v_gene: TRBV18
abundance: NA
CDR3nt: TGTGCCAGCTCCCCTCTACCTTCGAACACTGAAGCTTTCTTT
CDR3aa: CASSPLPSNTEAFF

j_gene: TRBJ2-5
d_gene: TRBD1
v_gene: TRBV29-1
abundance: few
CDR3nt: TGCAGCGCCCCTCTGGGTACCAACAGGGGAGAGACCCAGTACTTC
CDR3aa: CSAPLGTNRGETQYF

j_gene: TRBJ1-4
d_gene: NA
v_gene: TRBV30
abundance: NA
CDR3nt: TGTGCTCGACAACAGACAGCCAGAGAAAAACTGTTTTTT
CDR3aa: CARQQTAREKLFF

j_gene: TRBJ2-3
d_gene: NA
v_gene: TRBV13
abundance: NA
CDR3nt: TGTGCCAGCAGCTTAGGGGGACTCCTGGTAGCCGCAGATACGCAGTATTTT
CDR3aa: CASSLGGLLVAADTQYF

j_gene: TRBJ1-5
d_gene: TRBD1
v_gene: TRBV28
abundance: NA
CDR3nt: TGTGCCACTCGGACGACAGGGGCCGACAATCAGCCCCAGCATTTT
CDR3aa: CATRTTGADNQPQHF

j_gene: TRBJ2-1
d_gene: TRBD2
v_gene: TRBV19
abundance: few
CDR3nt: TGTGCCAGTAACGGCTTGGCGGGAGTCTACAATGAGCAGTTCTTC
CDR3aa: CASNGLAGVYNEQFF

j_gene: TRBJ1-1
d_gene: NA
v_gene: TRBV7-2
abundance: NA
CDR3nt: TGTGCCAGCAGCCTTCAGGGTACCACTGAAGCTTTCTTT
CDR3aa: CASSLQGTTEAFF

j_gene: TRBJ1-2
d_gene: NA
v_gene: TRBV20-1
abundance: once
CDR3nt: TGCAGTGCTAGGCCAGTCTATGGCTACACCTTC
CDR3aa: CSARPVYGYTF

j_gene: TRBJ2-3
d_gene: TRBD2
v_gene: TRBV19
abundance: NA
CDR3nt: TGTGCCAGTAGCAGCGGGGGGGCCGATACGCAGTATTTT
CDR3aa: CASSSGGADTQYF

j_gene: TRBJ1-1
d_gene: TRBD1
v_gene: TRBV14
abundance: once
CDR3nt: TGTGCCAGCAGCCAGGTCGCGGGGACAGGGGCTGAAGCTTTCTTT
CDR3aa: CASSQVAGTGAEAFF

j_gene: TRBJ2-1
d_gene: TRBD1
v_gene: TRBV7-2
abundance: few
CDR3nt: TGTGCCAGCAGTAACACAGGGGGCTACAATGAGCAGTTCTTC
CDR3aa: CASSNTGGYNEQFF

j_gene: TRBJ1-1
d_gene: NA
v_gene: TRBV5-6
abundance: few
CDR3nt: TGTGCCAGCAGCTTGGAGGTGGGGAAGCGGACTGAAGCTTTCTTT
CDR3aa: CASSLEVGKRTEAFF

j_gene: TRBJ1-1
d_gene: NA
v_gene: TRBV15
abundance: many
CDR3nt: TGTGCCACCAGCAGAGATTCCAGTCTCGCTTTCTTT
CDR3aa: CATSRDSSLAFF